This entry concerns a single T cell receptor (beta chain). The data stem from a study of shared clonotypes between healthy human individuals. CD45RO-negative, CCR7-selected cells formed the naive CD8 fraction, which excluded terminally differentiated effector memory CD45RA+ cells. The CDR3 has 18 amino acids. The germline gives CDR1 LNHDA, CDR2 SQIVND (reference sequence). V was pared by 5 bases and J by 3 bases, with 12 bases of the junction left unmatched. Profiled with immunoSEQ multiplex PCR; TCRdb holds only in-frame clones, not every one. The table has roughly 590,000 clones, around 95% seen once; the top ten hold around 0.097%.

The sequence derives from a woman between 25 and 40 years old in good health. V is TRBV19 and J is TRBJ2-6; 8 bases agree with TRBD1. Sequenced input: naive CD8+ T cells sorted from blood. Here the CDR3 DNA reads TGTGCCAGTAGTCCGAGGACAGGGCCCCCGTATGGGGCCAACGTCCTGACTTTC. This translates into CASSPRTGPPYGANVLTF.